These T cell receptor beta chains were read from a single sample in a study of vaccination and CD4 T cells after COVID-19. TCRdb analysed the PCR reads with MiXCR anew, one entry per CDR3 protein. The table shows about 17,000 distinct CDR3 sequences, with just under 50% occurring only once. These receptors have no known antigen. The sequencing here drew on CD4+ T cells from blood, cultured in vitro, taken before SARS-CoV-2 vaccination. These TCRs come from a human donor who had recovered from COVID-19. The CDR3 runs from the conserved cysteine through the conserved F or W. A D gene is named only where the DNA matches it firmly. Clone sizes are given selectively: once, few, many, or a class where the clone is expanded.

J: TRBJ2-2
size: -
V: TRBV11-3
D: -
DNA: TGTGCCAGCAGCTTTAGTAGCGGGAACACCGGGGAGCTGTTTTTT
CDR3: CASSFSSGNTGELFF

J: TRBJ2-3
size: -
V: TRBV30
D: -
DNA: TGTGCCTGGATGCTGGGACCTAGCACAGATACGCAGTATTTT
CDR3: CAWMLGPSTDTQYF

J: TRBJ1-1
size: once
V: TRBV5-1
D: -
DNA: TGCGCCAGCAGCTTGGGGTCAGCGAACACTGAAGCTTTCTTT
CDR3: CASSLGSANTEAFF

J: TRBJ1-6
size: once
V: TRBV6-2/TRBV6-3
D: -
DNA: TGTGCCAGCAGTCGCTGGGGGAGCTCCTATAATTCACCCCTCCACTTT
CDR3: CASSRWGSSYNSPLHF

J: TRBJ2-5
size: -
V: TRBV11-2
D: -
DNA: TGTGCCAGCAGCTTACGTCGCGGGGGCTACCAAGAGACCCAGTACTTC
CDR3: CASSLRRGGYQETQYF

J: TRBJ2-5
size: few
V: TRBV11-2
D: -
DNA: TGTGCCAGCAGCTTAAGTTCCATGGACTCGTCGTCCGGACAAGAGACCCAGTACTTC
CDR3: CASSLSSMDSSSGQETQYF

J: TRBJ2-7
size: once
V: TRBV2
D: -
DNA: TGTGCCAGCAGAGGGGACATCGCCTACGAGCAGTACTTC
CDR3: CASRGDIAYEQYF

J: TRBJ1-2
size: few
V: TRBV19
D: -
DNA: TGTGCCAGTAGTATTGAGGGGACAATTGGCTACACCTTC
CDR3: CASSIEGTIGYTF

J: TRBJ2-2
size: few
V: TRBV24-1
D: -
DNA: TGTGCCACCAGTGACCCAGCAGGGCGGACCGGGGAGCTGTTTTTT
CDR3: CATSDPAGRTGELFF

J: TRBJ1-1
size: few
V: TRBV20-1
D: -
DNA: TGCAGTGCTAGCCTGACCTTATCGGGCACTGAAGCTTTCTTT
CDR3: CSASLTLSGTEAFF

J: TRBJ2-3
size: few
V: TRBV20-1
D: -
DNA: TGCAGTGCTACGGGTCCCCCTTCTGGCACAGATACGCAGTATTTT
CDR3: CSATGPPSGTDTQYF

J: TRBJ1-2
size: few
V: TRBV7-2
D: -
DNA: TGTGCCAGCAGCTTAGATCTAGGGGCGGCGGTGCATGGCTACACCTTC
CDR3: CASSLDLGAAVHGYTF

J: TRBJ2-3
size: -
V: TRBV20-1
D: TRBD1
DNA: TGCAGTGCCAGCGGACAGGGGGACAGCACAGATACGCAGTATTTT
CDR3: CSASGQGDSTDTQYF

J: TRBJ2-7
size: -
V: TRBV20-1
D: TRBD1
DNA: TGCAGTGCTAGAGATTGGCGGGACAGGGAGAACGAGCAGTACTTC
CDR3: CSARDWRDRENEQYF

J: TRBJ2-3
size: -
V: TRBV28
D: TRBD2
DNA: TGTGCCAGCAGTTTAGTGCCTAACTCGGGACTAGCGGGATTCACAGATACGCAGTATTTT
CDR3: CASSLVPNSGLAGFTDTQYF

J: TRBJ2-5
size: -
V: TRBV11-2
D: TRBD2
DNA: TGTGCCAGCAGCTTAGCGATACCGGGACTAGCGGGTCAAGAGACCCAGTACTTC
CDR3: CASSLAIPGLAGQETQYF

J: TRBJ1-1
size: -
V: TRBV6-1
D: -
DNA: TGTGCCAGCCGGAAAGTACAGGAAGCTTTCTTT
CDR3: CASRKVQEAFF

J: TRBJ2-7
size: -
V: TRBV9
D: -
DNA: TGTGCCAGCAGCGTCGGTCAGTATTACGAGCAGTACTTC
CDR3: CASSVGQYYEQYF

J: TRBJ2-7
size: few
V: TRBV25-1
D: -
DNA: TGTGCCAGCAGTGATTGGGGAACGAGGGAGCAGTACTTC
CDR3: CASSDWGTREQYF

J: TRBJ2-5
size: few
V: TRBV2
D: -
DNA: TGTGCCAGCAGTGAAGCGCGTGGAGAAAAAGAGACCCAGTACTTC
CDR3: CASSEARGEKETQYF

J: TRBJ2-7
size: -
V: TRBV6-5
D: -
DNA: TGTGCCAGCAGTTCCACAGGGGGAGGGGCCTACGAGCAGTACTTC
CDR3: CASSSTGGGAYEQYF

J: TRBJ1-5
size: -
V: TRBV29-1
D: -
DNA: TGCAGCGTTACGGGACGCCCTTTAAATCGGCCCCAGCATTTT
CDR3: CSVTGRPLNRPQHF

J: TRBJ2-4
size: -
V: TRBV6-1
D: TRBD1
DNA: TGTGCCAGCAGTGACGGGACAGGGGGTTTCAAAAACATTCAGTACTTC
CDR3: CASSDGTGGFKNIQYF

J: TRBJ2-3
size: -
V: TRBV6-1
D: TRBD2
DNA: TGTGCCAGCATCCAGGCAGCGGGAGCAAGCACAGATACGCAGTATTTT
CDR3: CASIQAAGASTDTQYF

J: TRBJ1-2
size: -
V: TRBV7-2
D: -
DNA: TGTGCCAGCAGCTTACGGCAGGCTAGGAACTATGGCTACACCTTC
CDR3: CASSLRQARNYGYTF

J: TRBJ2-5
size: few
V: TRBV7-9
D: -
DNA: TGTGCCAGCAGCCCCCGGCTGGTGAGGGAGACCCAGTACTTC
CDR3: CASSPRLVRETQYF

J: TRBJ1-4
size: few
V: TRBV15
D: TRBD1
DNA: TGTGCCACCAGCCCAGTACAGGGGGCGGGTAATGAAAAACTGTTTTTT
CDR3: CATSPVQGAGNEKLFF

J: TRBJ2-3
size: -
V: TRBV7-2
D: -
DNA: TGTGCCAGCAGCCCAAGTGGATGGTCGGGAGATACGCAGTATTTT
CDR3: CASSPSGWSGDTQYF

J: TRBJ2-5
size: -
V: TRBV20-1
D: TRBD2
DNA: TGCAGTGCTACCGGGACTAGCGGGGCCCTCCAAGAGACCCAGTACTTC
CDR3: CSATGTSGALQETQYF

J: TRBJ2-5
size: few
V: TRBV20-1
D: TRBD2
DNA: TGCAGTTCGGGACTAGCGGGGGGGCGTCAGTACTTC
CDR3: CSSGLAGGRQYF

J: TRBJ2-7
size: once
V: TRBV6-1
D: TRBD2
DNA: TGTGCCAGCCGACTAGCGGGGGCCTACGAGCAGTACTTC
CDR3: CASRLAGAYEQYF

J: TRBJ1-1
size: -
V: TRBV6-1
D: -
DNA: TGTGCCAGTTGGACGAGGGGGTGGACTGAAGCTTTCTTT
CDR3: CASWTRGWTEAFF

J: TRBJ1-5
size: -
V: TRBV6-1
D: -
DNA: TGTGCCAGTGGGGCCAAGGGTGGTCAGCCCCAGCATTTT
CDR3: CASGAKGGQPQHF

J: TRBJ2-1
size: -
V: TRBV7-2
D: -
DNA: TGTGCCAGCAGCTTAGCCCAGGACAATGAGCAGTTCTTC
CDR3: CASSLAQDNEQFF

J: TRBJ2-1
size: -
V: TRBV20-1
D: -
DNA: TGCAGTGCTAGGCAAGGACTCTACAATGAGCAGTTCTTC
CDR3: CSARQGLYNEQFF

J: TRBJ1-5
size: few
V: TRBV19
D: -
DNA: TGTGCCAGTAGGGACTGGGGGTGGGGCGATCAGCCCCAGCATTTT
CDR3: CASRDWGWGDQPQHF

J: TRBJ1-5
size: -
V: TRBV19
D: -
DNA: TGTGCCAGTAGTGGTAGCACAGGGCCCAATCAGCCCCAGCATTTT
CDR3: CASSGSTGPNQPQHF

J: TRBJ1-5
size: -
V: TRBV27
D: -
DNA: TGTGCCAGCAGTTTCCGTTACCAGGTCGGGCAGCCCCAGCATTTT
CDR3: CASSFRYQVGQPQHF

J: TRBJ2-5
size: -
V: TRBV10-1
D: TRBD1
DNA: TGCGCCAGCCCCCCGGACAGGGGTAAACCCCAAGAGACCCAGTACTTC
CDR3: CASPPDRGKPQETQYF

J: TRBJ1-5
size: -
V: TRBV28
D: -
DNA: TGTGCCAGCAGTCAGGTCCAGGGGTTGGTTGGCAATCAGCCCCAGCATTTT
CDR3: CASSQVQGLVGNQPQHF

J: TRBJ1-1
size: -
V: TRBV7-2
D: -
DNA: TGTGTCAGCAGCCAGCCTGGGGTCGGCACTGAAGCTTTCTTT
CDR3: CVSSQPGVGTEAFF

J: TRBJ2-5
size: -
V: TRBV24-1
D: TRBD2
DNA: TGTGCCACCAGTGCCAAACTAGCGGGAGTTGAGACCCAGTACTTC
CDR3: CATSAKLAGVETQYF

J: TRBJ2-3
size: -
V: TRBV11-3
D: TRBD2
DNA: TGTGCCAGCAGCTTTGTAGCGGGAGGCCGCACAGATACGCAGTATTTT
CDR3: CASSFVAGGRTDTQYF

J: TRBJ2-1
size: -
V: TRBV24-1
D: TRBD2
DNA: TGTGCCACCAGGGGGAATAGCGGGGCCCACTCCTACAATGAGCAGTTCTTC
CDR3: CATRGNSGAHSYNEQFF

J: TRBJ1-1
size: few
V: TRBV25-1
D: -
DNA: TGTGCCAGCGCCGCCCAGGGAAAAGCTTTCTTT
CDR3: CASAAQGKAFF

J: TRBJ2-2
size: once
V: TRBV7-2
D: TRBD2
DNA: TGTGCCAGCAGCCGACGGGGGGGCCAGAACACCGGGGAGCTGTTTTTT
CDR3: CASSRRGGQNTGELFF

J: TRBJ1-3
size: -
V: TRBV28
D: -
DNA: TGTGCCAGCAGTCCGGGAGGGAGCAACTCTGGAAACACCATATATTTT
CDR3: CASSPGGSNSGNTIYF

J: TRBJ1-6
size: few
V: TRBV9
D: TRBD1
DNA: TGTGCCAGCAGCGCAGGACAGGGAGGCGGACCCCTCCACTTT
CDR3: CASSAGQGGGPLHF

J: TRBJ2-5
size: -
V: TRBV7-6
D: TRBD2
DNA: TGTGCCAGCAGCCGGGGACTAGCGGGACAAGAGACCCAGTACTTC
CDR3: CASSRGLAGQETQYF

J: TRBJ1-3
size: few
V: TRBV6-1
D: TRBD1
DNA: TGTGCCAGCAGAATGGACAGGGGATTAAACACCATATATTTT
CDR3: CASRMDRGLNTIYF

J: TRBJ2-1
size: -
V: TRBV25-1
D: TRBD1
DNA: TGTGCCAGCAGTGTCGCGGGGGACAGGGCCCATGAGCAGTTCTTC
CDR3: CASSVAGDRAHEQFF

J: TRBJ2-3
size: -
V: TRBV20-1
D: TRBD2
DNA: TGCAGTGCTGCGATGGGACTAGCGGGTATGGCAGATACGCAGTATTTT
CDR3: CSAAMGLAGMADTQYF

J: TRBJ1-2
size: -
V: TRBV28
D: -
DNA: TGTGCCAGCAGTTTAGCGGCTTCTAACTATGGCTACACCTTC
CDR3: CASSLAASNYGYTF

J: TRBJ1-5
size: -
V: TRBV12-3/TRBV12-4
D: TRBD1
DNA: TGTGCCAGCGGAGGGACAGGGTATCAGCCCCAGCATTTT
CDR3: CASGGTGYQPQHF

J: TRBJ1-1
size: -
V: TRBV4-1
D: TRBD1
DNA: TGCGCCAGCAGCCAACCCCGGGACAGGGGGCAGCTGAGGACTGAAGCTTTCTTT
CDR3: CASSQPRDRGQLRTEAFF

J: TRBJ2-5
size: -
V: TRBV20-1
D: -
DNA: TGCAGTGCTAGAGTGGGTCCGACCCAGTACTTC
CDR3: CSARVGPTQYF

J: TRBJ2-2
size: -
V: TRBV5-1
D: TRBD2
DNA: TGCGCCAGCAGCTTGCAAACTAGCGGGTTGAACACCGGGGAGCTGTTTTTT
CDR3: CASSLQTSGLNTGELFF

J: TRBJ2-2
size: -
V: TRBV24-1
D: -
DNA: TGTGCCACCAGTGATTCGGGACACCGGGCCGGGGAGCTGTTTTTT
CDR3: CATSDSGHRAGELFF

J: TRBJ1-2
size: few
V: TRBV6-5
D: -
DNA: TGTGCCAGCAGTTACTCGACACCTCAAGGGGGCTATGGCTACACCTTC
CDR3: CASSYSTPQGGYGYTF

J: TRBJ1-2
size: few
V: TRBV10-3
D: -
DNA: TGTGCCATCAGGCGAGGGCTTACTAACTATGGCTACACCTTC
CDR3: CAIRRGLTNYGYTF